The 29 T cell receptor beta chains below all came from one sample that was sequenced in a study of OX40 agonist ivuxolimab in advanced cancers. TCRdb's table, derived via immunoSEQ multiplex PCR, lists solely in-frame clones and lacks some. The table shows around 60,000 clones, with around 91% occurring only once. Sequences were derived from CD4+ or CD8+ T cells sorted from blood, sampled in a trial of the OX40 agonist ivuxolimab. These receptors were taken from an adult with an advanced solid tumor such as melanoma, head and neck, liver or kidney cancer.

The CDR3 DNA is TGTGCCAGCAGTAGCGGGACTACTCTCGGGGAGCTGTTTTTT. Amino acids: CASSSGTTLGELFF. This rearrangement joins TRBV2 to TRBJ2-2, with 7 bases fitting TRBD2. The CDR3 consists of 14 residues. V was clipped by 5 bases and J by 7 bases; unmatched bases: 7. Germline V gene sequence: CDR1 SNHLY, CDR2 FYNNEI.

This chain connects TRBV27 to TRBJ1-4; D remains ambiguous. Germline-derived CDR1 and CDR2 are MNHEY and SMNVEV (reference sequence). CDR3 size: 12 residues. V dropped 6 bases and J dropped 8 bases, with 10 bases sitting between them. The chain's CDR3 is CASSGGKEKLFF. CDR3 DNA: TGTGCCAGCAGCGGAGGGAAAGAAAAACTGTTTTTT.

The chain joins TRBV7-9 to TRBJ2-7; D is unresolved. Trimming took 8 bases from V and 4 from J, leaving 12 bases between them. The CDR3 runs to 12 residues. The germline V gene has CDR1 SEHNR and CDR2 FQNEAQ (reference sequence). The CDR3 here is CASEDLTYEQYF. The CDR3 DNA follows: TGTGCCAGCGAAGACCTGACTTACGAGCAGTACTTC.

CDR3: CATSAGTPSEEQYF. The CDR3, as DNA: TGTGCCACCAGTGCGGGGACCCCGAGTGAAGAGCAGTACTTC. This chain joins TRBV15 and TRBJ2-5; possible D gene TRBD2, 6 bases. CDR1 LNHNV and CDR2 YYDKDF come from the germline V gene (reference sequence). With 6 bases removed from V and 11 bases from J, the gap between germline ends came to 22 bases. This CDR3 has 14 amino acids.

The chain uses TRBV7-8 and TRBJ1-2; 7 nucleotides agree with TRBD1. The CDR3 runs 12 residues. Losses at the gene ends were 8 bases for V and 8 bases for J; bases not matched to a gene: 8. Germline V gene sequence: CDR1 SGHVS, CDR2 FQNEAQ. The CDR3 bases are TGTGCCAGCGGGACAGAGTACGAGGGCTACACCTTC. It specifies CASGTEYEGYTF.

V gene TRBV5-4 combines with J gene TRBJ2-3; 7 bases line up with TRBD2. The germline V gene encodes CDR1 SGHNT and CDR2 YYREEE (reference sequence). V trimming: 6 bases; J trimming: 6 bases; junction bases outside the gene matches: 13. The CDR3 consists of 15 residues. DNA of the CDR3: TGTGCCAGCACCTTCGGCAAGGGAGGGCCGGATACGCAGTATTTT. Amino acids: CASTFGKGGPDTQYF. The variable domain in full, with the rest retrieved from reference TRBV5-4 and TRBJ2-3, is ETGVTQSPTHLIKTRGQQVTLRCSSQSGHNTVSWYQQALGQGPQFIFQYYREEENGRGNFPPRFSGLQFPNYSSELNVNALELDDSALYLCASTFGKGGPDTQYFGPGTRLTVL.

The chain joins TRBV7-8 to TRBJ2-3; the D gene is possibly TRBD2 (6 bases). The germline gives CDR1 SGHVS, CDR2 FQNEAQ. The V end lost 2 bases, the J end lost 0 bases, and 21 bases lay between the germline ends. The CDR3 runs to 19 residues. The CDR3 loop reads CASSLTRVSSGESTDTQYF. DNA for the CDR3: TGTGCCAGCAGCTTAACCAGGGTTTCTTCGGGAGAGAGCACAGATACGCAGTATTTT. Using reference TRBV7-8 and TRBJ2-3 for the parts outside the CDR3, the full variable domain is GAGVSQSPRYKVAKRGQDVALRCDPISGHVSLFWYQQALGQGPEFLTYFQNEAQLDKSGLPSDRFFAERPEGSVSTLKIQRTQQEDSAVYLCASSLTRVSSGESTDTQYFGPGTRLTVL.

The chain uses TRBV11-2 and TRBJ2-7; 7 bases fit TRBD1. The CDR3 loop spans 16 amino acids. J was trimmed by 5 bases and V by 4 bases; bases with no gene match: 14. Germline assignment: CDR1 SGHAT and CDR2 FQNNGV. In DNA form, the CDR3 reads TGTGCCAGCAGCTCTATTTTGTACAGGGGCGTCCACGAGCAGTACTTC. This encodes CASSSILYRGVHEQYF.

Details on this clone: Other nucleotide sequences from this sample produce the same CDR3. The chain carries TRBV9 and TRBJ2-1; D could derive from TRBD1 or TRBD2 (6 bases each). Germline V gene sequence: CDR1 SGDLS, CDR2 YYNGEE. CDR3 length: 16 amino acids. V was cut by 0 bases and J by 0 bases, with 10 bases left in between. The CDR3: CASSVAGGGSYNEQFF. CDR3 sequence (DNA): TGTGCCAGCAGCGTAGCTGGAGGGGGCTCCTACAATGAGCAGTTCTTC.

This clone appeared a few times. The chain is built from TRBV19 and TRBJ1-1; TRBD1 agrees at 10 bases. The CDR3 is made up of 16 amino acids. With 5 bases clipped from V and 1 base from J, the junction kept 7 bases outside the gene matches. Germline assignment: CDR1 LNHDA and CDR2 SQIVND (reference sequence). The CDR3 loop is CASSSRTGGRNTEAFF. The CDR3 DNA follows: TGTGCCAGTAGTTCCCGGACAGGGGGGAGGAACACTGAAGCTTTCTTT.

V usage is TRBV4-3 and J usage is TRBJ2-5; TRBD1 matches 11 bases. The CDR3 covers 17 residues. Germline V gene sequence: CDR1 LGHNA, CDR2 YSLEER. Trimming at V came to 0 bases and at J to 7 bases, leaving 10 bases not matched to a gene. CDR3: CASSQDLGQGGIRTQYF. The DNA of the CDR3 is TGCGCCAGCAGCCAAGATCTGGGACAGGGGGGGATTCGGACCCAGTACTTC.

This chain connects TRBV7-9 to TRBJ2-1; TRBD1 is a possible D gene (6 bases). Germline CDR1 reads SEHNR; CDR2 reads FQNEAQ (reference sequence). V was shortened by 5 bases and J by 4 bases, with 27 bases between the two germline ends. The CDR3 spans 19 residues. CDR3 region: CASSLRHYRGGSLYNEQFF. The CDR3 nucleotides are TGTGCCAGCAGCCTTCGCCACTATCGAGGGGGTAGTCTATACAATGAGCAGTTCTTC.

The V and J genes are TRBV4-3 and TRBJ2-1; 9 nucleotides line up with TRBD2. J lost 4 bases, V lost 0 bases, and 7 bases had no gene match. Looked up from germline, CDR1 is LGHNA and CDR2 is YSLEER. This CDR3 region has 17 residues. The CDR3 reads CASSQDGSGSGYNEQFF. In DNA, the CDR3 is TGCGCCAGCAGCCAAGACGGTAGCGGGAGTGGTTACAATGAGCAGTTCTTC.

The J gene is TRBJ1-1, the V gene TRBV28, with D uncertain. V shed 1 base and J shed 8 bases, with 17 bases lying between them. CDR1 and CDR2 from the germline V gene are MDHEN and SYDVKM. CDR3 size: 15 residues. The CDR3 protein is CASSLYSEGGREAFF. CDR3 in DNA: TGTGCCAGCAGTTTATATTCCGAGGGAGGACGAGAAGCTTTCTTT.

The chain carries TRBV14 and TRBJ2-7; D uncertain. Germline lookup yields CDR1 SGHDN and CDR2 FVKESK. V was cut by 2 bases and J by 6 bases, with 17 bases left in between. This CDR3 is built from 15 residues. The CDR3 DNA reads TGTGCCAGCAGCCAAAGAGGAATGGTAGTGGGCGAGCAGTACTTC. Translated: CASSQRGMVVGEQYF.

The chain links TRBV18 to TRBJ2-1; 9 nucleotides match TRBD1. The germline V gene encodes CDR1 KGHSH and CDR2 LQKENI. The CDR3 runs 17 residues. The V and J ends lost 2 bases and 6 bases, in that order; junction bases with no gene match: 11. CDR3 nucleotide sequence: TGTGCCAGCTCACCAGGATCCCGGGACAGGGCGGTCAATGAGCAGTTCTTC. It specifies CASSPGSRDRAVNEQFF.

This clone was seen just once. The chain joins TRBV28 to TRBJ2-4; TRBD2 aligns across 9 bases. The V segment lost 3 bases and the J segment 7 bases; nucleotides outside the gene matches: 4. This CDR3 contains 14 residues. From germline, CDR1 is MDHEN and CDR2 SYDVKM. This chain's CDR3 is CASSFAGGENIQYF. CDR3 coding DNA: TGTGCCAGCAGTTTCGCGGGAGGGGAGAACATTCAGTACTTC.

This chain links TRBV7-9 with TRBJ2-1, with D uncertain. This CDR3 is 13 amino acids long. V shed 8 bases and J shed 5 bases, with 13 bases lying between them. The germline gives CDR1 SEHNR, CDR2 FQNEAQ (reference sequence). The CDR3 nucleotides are TGTGCCAGCGCCGAGGTAGCTCACAATGAGCAGTTCTTC. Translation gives CASAEVAHNEQFF.

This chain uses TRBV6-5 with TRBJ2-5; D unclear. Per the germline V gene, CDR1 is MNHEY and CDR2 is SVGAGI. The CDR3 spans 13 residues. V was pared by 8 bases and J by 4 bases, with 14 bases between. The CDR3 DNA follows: TGTGCCAGCTCCGACACCATGAGAGAGACCCAGTACTTC. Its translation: CASSDTMRETQYF.

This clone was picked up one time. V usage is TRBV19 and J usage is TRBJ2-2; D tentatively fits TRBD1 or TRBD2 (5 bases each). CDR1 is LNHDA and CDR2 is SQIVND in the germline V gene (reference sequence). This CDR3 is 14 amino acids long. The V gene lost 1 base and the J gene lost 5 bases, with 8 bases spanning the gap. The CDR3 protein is CASSIGWGTGELFF. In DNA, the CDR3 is TGTGCCAGTAGTATAGGTTGGGGGACCGGGGAGCTGTTTTTT.

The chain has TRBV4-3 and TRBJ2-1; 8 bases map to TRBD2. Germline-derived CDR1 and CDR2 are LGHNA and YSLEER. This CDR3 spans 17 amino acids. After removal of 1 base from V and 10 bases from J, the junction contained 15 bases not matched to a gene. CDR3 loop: CASSQVLADPPRWEQFF. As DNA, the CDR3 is TGCGCCAGCAGCCAAGTACTAGCGGATCCCCCAAGATGGGAGCAGTTCTTC.

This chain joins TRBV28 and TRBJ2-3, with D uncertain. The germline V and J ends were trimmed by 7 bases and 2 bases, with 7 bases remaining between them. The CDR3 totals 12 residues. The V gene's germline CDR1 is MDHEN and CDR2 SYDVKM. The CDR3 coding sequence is TGTGCCAGCACTTCTTACACAGATACGCAGTATTTT. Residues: CASTSYTDTQYF.

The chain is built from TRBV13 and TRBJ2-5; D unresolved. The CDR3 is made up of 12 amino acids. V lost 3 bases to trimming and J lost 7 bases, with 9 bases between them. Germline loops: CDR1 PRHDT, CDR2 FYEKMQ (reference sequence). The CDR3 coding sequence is TGTGCCAGCAGCTTGGACGGTGTGACCCAGTACTTC. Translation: CASSLDGVTQYF.

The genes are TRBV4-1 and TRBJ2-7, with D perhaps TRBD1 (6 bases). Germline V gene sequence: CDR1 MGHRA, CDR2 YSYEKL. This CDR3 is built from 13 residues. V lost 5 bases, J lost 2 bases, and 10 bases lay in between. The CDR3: CASSERQAYEQYF. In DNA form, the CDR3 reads TGCGCCAGCAGCGAGCGACAGGCCTACGAGCAGTACTTC.

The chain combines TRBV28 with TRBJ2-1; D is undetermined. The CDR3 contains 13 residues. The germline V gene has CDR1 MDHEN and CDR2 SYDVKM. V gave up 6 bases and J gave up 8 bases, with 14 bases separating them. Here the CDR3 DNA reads TGTGCCAGCAGGGACCACGATGCACATGAGCAGTTCTTC. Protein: CASRDHDAHEQFF.

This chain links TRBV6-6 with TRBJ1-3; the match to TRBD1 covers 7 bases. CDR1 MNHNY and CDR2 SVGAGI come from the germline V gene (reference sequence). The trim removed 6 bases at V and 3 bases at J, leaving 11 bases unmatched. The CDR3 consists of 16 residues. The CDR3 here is CASSPPAGTDGNTIYF. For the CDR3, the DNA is TGTGCCAGCAGCCCACCTGCCGGGACAGATGGAAACACCATATATTTT.

DNA of the CDR3: TGTGCCAGCACCCCTGAGGGGTCCGGGGCCAACGTCCTGACTTTC. The encoded protein is CASTPEGSGANVLTF. The chain uses TRBV6-6 and TRBJ2-6; D might be TRBD1 or TRBD2, each matching 5 bases. V was pared by 7 bases and J by 4 bases, with 14 bases between. The CDR3 sequence is 15 residues long. Per germline, CDR1 MNHNY and CDR2 SVGAGI (reference sequence).

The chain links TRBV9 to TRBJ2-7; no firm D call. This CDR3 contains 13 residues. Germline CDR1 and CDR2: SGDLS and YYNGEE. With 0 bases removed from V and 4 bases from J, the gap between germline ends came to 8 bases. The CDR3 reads CASSVAPRYEQYF. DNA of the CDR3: TGTGCCAGCAGCGTAGCCCCGAGGTACGAGCAGTACTTC. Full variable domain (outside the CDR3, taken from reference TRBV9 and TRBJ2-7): DSGVTQTPKHLITATGQRVTLRCSPRSGDLSVYWYQQSLDQGLQFLIQYYNGEERAKGNILERFSAQQFPDLHSELNLSSLELGDSALYFCASSVAPRYEQYFGPGTRLTVT.

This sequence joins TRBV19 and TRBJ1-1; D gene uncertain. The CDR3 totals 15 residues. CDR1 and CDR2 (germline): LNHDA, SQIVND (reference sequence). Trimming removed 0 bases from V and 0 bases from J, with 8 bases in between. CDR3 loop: CASSIDRSLNTEAFF. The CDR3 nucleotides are TGTGCCAGTAGTATAGATCGGTCGCTGAACACTGAAGCTTTCTTT. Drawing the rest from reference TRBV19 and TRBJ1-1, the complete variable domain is DGGITQSPKYLFRKEGQNVTLSCEQNLNHDAMYWYRQDPGQGLRLIYYSQIVNDFQKGDIAEGYSVSREKKESFPLTVTSAQKNPTAFYLCASSIDRSLNTEAFFGQGTRLTVV.